The present entry profiles one T cell receptor (beta chain) with its context. Germline V gene data show CDR1 as MDHEN and CDR2 as SYDVKM. V shed 6 bases and J shed 5 bases, with 11 bases lying between them. The CDR3 length is 13 residues. Measured with immunoSEQ multiplex PCR; TCRdb has only the in-frame clones, and not every one. The sample yields 350,000 or so clones, about 89% seen once. These data come from a study of blood T cell repertoires in COVID-19. Sequenced sample: peripheral blood. This receptor was identified in a woman aged 25 to 39 with COVID-19, enrolled during active disease. The chain is built from TRBV28 and TRBJ1-5, with D maybe TRBD1 (5 bases). The DNA for the CDR3 is TGTGCCAGCAGCCCAGGGTTCTATCAGCCCCAGCATTTT. Translating gives CASSPGFYQPQHF.